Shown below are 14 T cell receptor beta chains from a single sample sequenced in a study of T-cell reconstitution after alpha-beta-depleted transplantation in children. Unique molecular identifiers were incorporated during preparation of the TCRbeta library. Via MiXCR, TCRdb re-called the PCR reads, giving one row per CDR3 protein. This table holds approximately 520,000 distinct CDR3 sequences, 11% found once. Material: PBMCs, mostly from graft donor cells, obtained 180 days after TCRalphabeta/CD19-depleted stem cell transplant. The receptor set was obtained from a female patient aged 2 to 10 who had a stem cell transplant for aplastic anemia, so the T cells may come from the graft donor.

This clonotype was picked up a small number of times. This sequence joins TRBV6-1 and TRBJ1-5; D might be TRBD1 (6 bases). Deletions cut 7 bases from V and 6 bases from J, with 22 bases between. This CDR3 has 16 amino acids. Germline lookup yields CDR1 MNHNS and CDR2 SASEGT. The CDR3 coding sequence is TGTGCCAGCAATCCCGTACAGGGCAGAGCGGGTCAGCCCCAGCATTTT. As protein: CASNPVQGRAGQPQHF.

The CDR3 loop is CASVVGQGRYTGELFF. The CDR3 DNA is TGTGCCAGCGTCGTTGGACAGGGAAGGTACACCGGGGAGCTGTTTTTT. The chain recombines TRBV28 with TRBJ2-2; 8 bases are shared with TRBD1. CDR1 MDHEN and CDR2 SYDVKM come from the germline V gene. CDR3 size: 16 residues. With V trimmed by 8 bases and J by 3 bases, 11 bases remained unmatched.

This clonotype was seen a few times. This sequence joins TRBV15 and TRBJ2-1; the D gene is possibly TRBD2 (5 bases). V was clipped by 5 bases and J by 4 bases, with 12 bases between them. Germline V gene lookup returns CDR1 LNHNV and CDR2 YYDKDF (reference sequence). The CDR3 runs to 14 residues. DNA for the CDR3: TGTGCCACCAGCCGGCGGGCAGAGTACAATGAGCAGTTCTTC. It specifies CATSRRAEYNEQFF.

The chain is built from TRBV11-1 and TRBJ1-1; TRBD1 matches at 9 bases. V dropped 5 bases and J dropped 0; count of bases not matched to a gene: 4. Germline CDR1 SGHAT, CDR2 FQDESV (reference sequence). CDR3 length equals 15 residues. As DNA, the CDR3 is TGTGCCAGCAGCGTCGGACAGGGGATGAACACTGAAGCTTTCTTT. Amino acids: CASSVGQGMNTEAFF.

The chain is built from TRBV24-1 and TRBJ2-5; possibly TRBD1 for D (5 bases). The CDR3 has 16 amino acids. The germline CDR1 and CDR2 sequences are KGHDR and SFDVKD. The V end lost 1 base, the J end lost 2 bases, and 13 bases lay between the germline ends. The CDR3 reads CATSDFPRAAQETQYF. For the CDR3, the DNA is TGTGCCACCAGTGATTTTCCCAGGGCCGCTCAAGAGACCCAGTACTTC.

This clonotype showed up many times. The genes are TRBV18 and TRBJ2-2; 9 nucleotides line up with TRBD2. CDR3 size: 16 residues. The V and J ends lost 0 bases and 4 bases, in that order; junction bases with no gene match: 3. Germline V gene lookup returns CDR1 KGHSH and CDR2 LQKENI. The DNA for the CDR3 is TGTGCCAGCTCACCACCGACTAGCGGCATCACCGGGGAGCTGTTTTTT. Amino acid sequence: CASSPPTSGITGELFF.

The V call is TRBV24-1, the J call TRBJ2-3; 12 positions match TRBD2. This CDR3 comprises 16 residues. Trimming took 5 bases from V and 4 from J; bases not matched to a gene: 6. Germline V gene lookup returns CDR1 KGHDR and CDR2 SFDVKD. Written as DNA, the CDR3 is TGTGCCACCAGTGGTCTACTAGCGGGAGGCCCAGATACGCAGTATTTT. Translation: CATSGLLAGGPDTQYF.

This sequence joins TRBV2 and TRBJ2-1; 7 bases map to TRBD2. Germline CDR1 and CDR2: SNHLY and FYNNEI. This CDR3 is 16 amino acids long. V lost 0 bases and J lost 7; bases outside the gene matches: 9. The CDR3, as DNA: TGTGCCAGCAGTGAAGCCGGCGGGAGAATGGTAAATGAGCAGTTCTTC. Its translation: CASSEAGGRMVNEQFF.

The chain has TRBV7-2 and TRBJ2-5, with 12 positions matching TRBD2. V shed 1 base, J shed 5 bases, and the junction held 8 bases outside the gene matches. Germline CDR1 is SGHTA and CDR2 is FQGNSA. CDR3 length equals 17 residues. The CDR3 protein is CASSLVGTSGSGETQYF. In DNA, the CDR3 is TGTGCCAGCAGCTTAGTTGGGACTAGCGGGTCAGGTGAGACCCAGTACTTC. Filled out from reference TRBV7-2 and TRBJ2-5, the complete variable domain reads GAGVSQSPSNKVTEKGKDVELRCDPISGHTALYWYRQSLGQGLEFLIYFQGNSAPDKSGLPSDRFSAERTGGSVSTLTIQRTQQEDSAVYLCASSLVGTSGSGETQYFGPGTRLLVL.

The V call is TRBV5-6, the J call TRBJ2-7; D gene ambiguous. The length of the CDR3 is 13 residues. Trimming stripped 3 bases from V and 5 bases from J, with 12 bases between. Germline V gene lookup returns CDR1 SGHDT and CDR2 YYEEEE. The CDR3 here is CASSWAKYHEQYV. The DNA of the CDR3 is TGTGCCAGCAGCTGGGCCAAGTACCACGAGCAGTACGTC.

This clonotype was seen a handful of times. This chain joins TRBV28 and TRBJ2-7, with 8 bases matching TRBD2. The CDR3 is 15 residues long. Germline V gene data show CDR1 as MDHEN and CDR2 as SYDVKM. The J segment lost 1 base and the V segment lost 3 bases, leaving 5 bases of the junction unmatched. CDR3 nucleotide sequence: TGTGCCAGCAGTTTTCCGGCTAGCGGGTCCTACGAGCAGTACTTC. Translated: CASSFPASGSYEQYF.

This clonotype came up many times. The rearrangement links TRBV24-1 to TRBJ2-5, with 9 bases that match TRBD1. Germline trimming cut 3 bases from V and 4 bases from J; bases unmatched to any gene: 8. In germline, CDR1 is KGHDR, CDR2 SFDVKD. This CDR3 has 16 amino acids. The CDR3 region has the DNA TGTGCCACCAGTGATCGGGCGGGACAGGGACGAGAGACCCAGTACTTC. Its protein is CATSDRAGQGRETQYF.

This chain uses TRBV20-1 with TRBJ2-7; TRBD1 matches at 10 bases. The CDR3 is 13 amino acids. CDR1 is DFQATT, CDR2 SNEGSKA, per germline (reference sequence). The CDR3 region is CSGPGQGLGEQYF. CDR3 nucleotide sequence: TGCAGCGGGCCGGGACAGGGGCTGGGAGAGCAGTACTTC.

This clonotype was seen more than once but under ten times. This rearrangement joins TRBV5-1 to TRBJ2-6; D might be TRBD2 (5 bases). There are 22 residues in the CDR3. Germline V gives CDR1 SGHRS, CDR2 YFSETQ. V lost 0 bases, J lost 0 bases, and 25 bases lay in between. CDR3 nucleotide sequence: TGCGCCAGCAGCTTGGATTCCCGAACTGTGGCTATTGAGGGCTCTGGGGCCAACGTCCTGACTTTC. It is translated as CASSLDSRTVAIEGSGANVLTF.